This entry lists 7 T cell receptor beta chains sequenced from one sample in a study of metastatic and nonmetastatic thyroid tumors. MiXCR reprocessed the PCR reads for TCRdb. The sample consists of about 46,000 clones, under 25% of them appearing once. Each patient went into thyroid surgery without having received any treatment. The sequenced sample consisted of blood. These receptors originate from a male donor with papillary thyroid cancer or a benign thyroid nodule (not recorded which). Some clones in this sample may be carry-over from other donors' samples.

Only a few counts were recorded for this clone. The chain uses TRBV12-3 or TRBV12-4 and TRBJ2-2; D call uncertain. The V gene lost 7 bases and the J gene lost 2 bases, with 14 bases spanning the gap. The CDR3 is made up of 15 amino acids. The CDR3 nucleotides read TGTGCCAGCACCTCAAGGGCAGTTAACACCGGGGAGCTGTTTTTT. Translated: CASTSRAVNTGELFF.

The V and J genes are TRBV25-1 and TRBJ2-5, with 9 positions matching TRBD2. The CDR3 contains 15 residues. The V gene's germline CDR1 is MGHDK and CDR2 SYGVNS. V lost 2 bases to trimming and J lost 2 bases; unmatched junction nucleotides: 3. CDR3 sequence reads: CASSEGTSRQETQYF. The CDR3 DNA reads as TGTGCCAGCAGTGAAGGGACTAGCAGACAAGAGACCCAGTACTTC.

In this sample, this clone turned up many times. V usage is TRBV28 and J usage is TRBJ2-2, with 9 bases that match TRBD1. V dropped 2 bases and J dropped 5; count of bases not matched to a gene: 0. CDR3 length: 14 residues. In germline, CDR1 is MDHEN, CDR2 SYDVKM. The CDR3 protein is CASSLGTGTGELFF. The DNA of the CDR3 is TGTGCCAGCAGTTTAGGGACAGGGACCGGGGAGCTGTTTTTT.

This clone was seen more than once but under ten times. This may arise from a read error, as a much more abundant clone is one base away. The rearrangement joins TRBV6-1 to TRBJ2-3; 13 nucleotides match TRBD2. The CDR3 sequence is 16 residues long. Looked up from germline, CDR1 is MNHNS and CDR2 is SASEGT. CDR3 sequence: CASSELAGGSTYTQYF. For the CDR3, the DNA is TGCGCCAGCAGTGAACTAGCGGGAGGGAGCACATATACGCAGTATTTT.

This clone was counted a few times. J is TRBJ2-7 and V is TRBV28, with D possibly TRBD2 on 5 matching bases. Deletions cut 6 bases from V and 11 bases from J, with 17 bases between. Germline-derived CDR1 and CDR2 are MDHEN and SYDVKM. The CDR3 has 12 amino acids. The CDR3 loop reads CASSTPGKWEYF. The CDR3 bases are TGTGCCAGCAGCACCCCGGGGAAGTGGGAGTACTTC. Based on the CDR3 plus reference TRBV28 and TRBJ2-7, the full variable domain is DVKVTQSSRYLVKRTGEKVFLECVQDMDHENMFWYRQDPGLGLRLIYFSYDVKMKEKGDIPEGYSVSREKKERFSLILESASTNQTSMYLCASSTPGKWEYFGPGTRLTVT.

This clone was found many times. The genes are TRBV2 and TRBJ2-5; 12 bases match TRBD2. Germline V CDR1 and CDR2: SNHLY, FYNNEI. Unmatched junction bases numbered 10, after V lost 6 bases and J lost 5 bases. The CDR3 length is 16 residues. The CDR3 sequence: CASRSTSGRRWETQYF. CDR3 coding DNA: TGTGCCAGCAGGTCGACTAGCGGGAGAAGATGGGAGACCCAGTACTTC.

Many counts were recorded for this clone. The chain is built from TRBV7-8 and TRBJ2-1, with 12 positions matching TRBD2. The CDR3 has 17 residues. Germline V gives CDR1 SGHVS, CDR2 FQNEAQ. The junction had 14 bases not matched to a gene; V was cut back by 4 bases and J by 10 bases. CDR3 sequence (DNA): TGTGCCAGCAGCTCTAACCGACTAGCGGGAGCGCATGGCGAGCAGTTCTTC. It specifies CASSSNRLAGAHGEQFF. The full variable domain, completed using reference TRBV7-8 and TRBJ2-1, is GAGVSQSPRYKVAKRGQDVALRCDPISGHVSLFWYQQALGQGPEFLTYFQNEAQLDKSGLPSDRFFAERPEGSVSTLKIQRTQQEDSAVYLCASSSNRLAGAHGEQFFGPGTRLTVL.